Listed below are T cell receptor beta chains from one sample, sequenced in a study of patients and donors after allogeneic stem cell transplantation. TCRdb redid the calling of the RT-PCR reads with MiXCR, one entry per CDR3 protein. The sample lists 190,000 or so distinct CDR3 sequences, 38% occurring once. Sample: blood, either unsorted or a sorted T cell fraction (not recorded which). These receptors were obtained from a human donor who was either an allogeneic HSCT recipient or a stem cell or donor lymphocyte infusion donor (not recorded which). It is not recorded whose cells these are; they may come from a transplant donor. Both conserved end residues are part of each CDR3. D genes are given only for firm matches. A clone size is listed for some rows: how often the clone was seen (once, few, many), or a class if it is expanded.

TRBJ1-6 | TRBV6-5 | NA | NA | TGTGCCAGCAGTTACTCGTCAGGGACGGGCAATTCACCCCTCCACTTT | CASSYSSGTGNSPLHF
TRBJ2-7 | TRBV9 | NA | few | TGTGCCAGCAGCGTAGATCCAGGTGGCGCAGGCTACGAGCAGTACTTC | CASSVDPGGAGYEQYF
TRBJ2-1 | TRBV4-1 | TRBD1 | NA | TGCGCCAGCAGCCAAGGGGACAGCTCCTACAATGAGCAGTTCTTC | CASSQGDSSYNEQFF
TRBJ2-5 | TRBV5-1 | NA | NA | TGCGCCAGCAACCTAGCATCAGAAGAGACCCAGTACTTC | CASNLASEETQYF
TRBJ2-3 | TRBV7-6 | TRBD2 | NA | TGTGCCAGCAGCCCCCGAGACAGCGGGGCGACAGATACGCAGTATTTT | CASSPRDSGATDTQYF
TRBJ1-6 | TRBV27 | TRBD1 | NA | TGTGCCAGCAGTTTAATAACGTGGGACAGGGTCAGGTCACCCCTCCACTTT | CASSLITWDRVRSPLHF
TRBJ1-5 | TRBV2 | TRBD1 | NA | TGTGCCAGCGCAAAGGACAGGGTGGGAAATCAGCCCCAGCATTTT | CASAKDRVGNQPQHF
TRBJ1-4 | TRBV7-2 | TRBD1 | NA | TGTGCCAGCAGCTACCGGACAGGCCTGGGGGAAAAACTGTTTTTT | CASSYRTGLGEKLFF
TRBJ2-3 | TRBV29-1 | TRBD1 | many | TGCAGCGTGGAGCCTCCGGGACAGACAGATACGCAGTATTTT | CSVEPPGQTDTQYF
TRBJ2-7 | TRBV18 | TRBD1 | few | TGTGCCAGCTCACCTCCGGGACAGTCCTACGAGCAGTACTTC | CASSPPGQSYEQYF
TRBJ2-7 | TRBV12-3/TRBV12-4 | NA | few | TGTGCCAGCAGCGTCTTGCCCAACATCCAGTACTTC | CASSVLPNIQYF
TRBJ1-4 | TRBV9 | NA | few | TGTGCCAGCAGCGGGCGTGGGGGTAGATTCGGACGTGAAAAACTGTTTTTT | CASSGRGGRFGREKLFF
TRBJ2-1 | TRBV10-3 | TRBD2 | NA | TGTGCCATCAGTGAAAGCCCTAGCGGGGGGGCCAATGAGCAGTTCTTC | CAISESPSGGANEQFF
TRBJ1-1 | TRBV5-1 | NA | NA | TGCGCCAGCAGCCTGTGGGATGGCGGGAACACTGAAGCTTTCTTT | CASSLWDGGNTEAFF
TRBJ1-4 | TRBV7-9 | NA | once | TGTGCCAGCAGCCCAGTGGAAGGGAGAGAAAAACTGTTTTTT | CASSPVEGREKLFF
TRBJ2-6 | TRBV27 | NA | few | TGTGCCAGCAGACCAGAGATTTCTGGGGCCAACGTCCTGACTTTC | CASRPEISGANVLTF
TRBJ1-1 | TRBV12-3/TRBV12-4 | NA | few | TGTGCCAGCAGGGGCTTGACCCCACGGGCTGAAGCTTTCTTT | CASRGLTPRAEAFF
TRBJ1-1 | TRBV9 | TRBD1 | few | TGTGCCAGCAGCGTAGGAGGGACAGGGCACACTGAAGCTTTCTTT | CASSVGGTGHTEAFF
TRBJ1-5 | TRBV20-1 | NA | few | TGCAGCCAATGGGGAGAAGGGCAGCCCCAGCATTTT | CSQWGEGQPQHF
TRBJ1-2 | TRBV9 | NA | many | TGTGCCAGCAGCGTCGACAGGAACTATGGCTACACCTTC | CASSVDRNYGYTF
TRBJ2-1 | TRBV4-3 | NA | NA | TGCGCCAGCAGCCAAGATCAGGGCAACTACAATGAGCAGTTCTTC | CASSQDQGNYNEQFF
TRBJ1-4 | TRBV4-1 | TRBD1 | few | TGCGCCAGCAGCCAGGCACAGGGGGCGGATGAAAAACTGTTTTTT | CASSQAQGADEKLFF
TRBJ1-1 | TRBV7-9 | NA | NA | TGTGCCAGCACCGTGACTATCATGAACACTGAAGCTTTCTTT | CASTVTIMNTEAFF
TRBJ1-5 | TRBV3-1 | NA | few | TGTGCCAGCAGCCAAGCGGGGGGTCAGCCCCAGCATTTT | CASSQAGGQPQHF
TRBJ1-2 | TRBV28 | NA | few | TGTGCCAGCAGATCGACCTGGACAGCCTTCTTTTATGGCTACACCTTC | CASRSTWTAFFYGYTF
TRBJ2-3 | TRBV6-6 | NA | NA | TGTGCCAGCACCCCCCAGAGGGGAGGCACAGATACGCAGTATTTT | CASTPQRGGTDTQYF
TRBJ2-3 | TRBV29-1 | NA | few | TGCAGCGTTGAAAGCAGGAGAGGGACAGATACGCAGTATTTT | CSVESRRGTDTQYF
TRBJ1-1 | TRBV4-3 | NA | NA | TGCGCCAGCAGCCACCAAGGGGGGATTGAGGGAGCTTTCTTT | CASSHQGGIEGAFF
TRBJ2-5 | TRBV11-2 | NA | NA | TGTGCCAGCAGTCGCTTAGGGGCCTTACGAGAGACCCAGTACTTC | CASSRLGALRETQYF
TRBJ2-5 | TRBV29-1 | TRBD1 | once | TGCAGCGTTAAGGACAGGGGGTATGGGACCCAGTACTTC | CSVKDRGYGTQYF
TRBJ1-5 | TRBV12-3/TRBV12-4 | NA | NA | TGTGCCAGCAGTTTAAGCAGGGTTAGCAATCAGCCCCAGCATTTT | CASSLSRVSNQPQHF
TRBJ1-2 | TRBV4-1 | TRBD1 | NA | TGCGCCAGCAGCCCTCTGCGGGACACAGGGGCCTATGGCTACACCTTC | CASSPLRDTGAYGYTF
TRBJ2-5 | TRBV24-1 | NA | NA | TGTGCCACCAGTGGGGCGGGGCGGCAAGAGACCCAGTACTTC | CATSGAGRQETQYF
TRBJ2-4 | TRBV7-2 | NA | once | TGTGCCAGCAGCTTAGAACAGACCATTCAGTACTTC | CASSLEQTIQYF
TRBJ1-6 | TRBV5-1 | NA | NA | TGCGCCAGCAGCTTGGTGGCTCCCTCACCCCTCCACTTT | CASSLVAPSPLHF
TRBJ1-2 | TRBV7-9 | TRBD1 | NA | TGTGCCAGCAGCTCATCGGGACAGATAATGGATGGCTACACCTTC | CASSSSGQIMDGYTF
TRBJ2-1 | TRBV7-9 | NA | NA | TGTGCCAGCAGCCCAGCTAATGACAATGAGCAGTTCTTC | CASSPANDNEQFF
TRBJ1-4 | TRBV5-1 | TRBD1 | NA | TGCGCCAGCAGCACAACCGGGACAGGGGATGAAAAACTGTTTTTT | CASSTTGTGDEKLFF
TRBJ1-1 | TRBV5-1 | NA | few | TGCGCCAGCATGGCGGGGCTGAACACTGAAGCTTTCTTT | CASMAGLNTEAFF
TRBJ1-5 | TRBV5-5 | NA | few | TGTGCCAGCAGCTGGGGGACATCTCTTAGCAATCAGCCCCAGCATTTT | CASSWGTSLSNQPQHF